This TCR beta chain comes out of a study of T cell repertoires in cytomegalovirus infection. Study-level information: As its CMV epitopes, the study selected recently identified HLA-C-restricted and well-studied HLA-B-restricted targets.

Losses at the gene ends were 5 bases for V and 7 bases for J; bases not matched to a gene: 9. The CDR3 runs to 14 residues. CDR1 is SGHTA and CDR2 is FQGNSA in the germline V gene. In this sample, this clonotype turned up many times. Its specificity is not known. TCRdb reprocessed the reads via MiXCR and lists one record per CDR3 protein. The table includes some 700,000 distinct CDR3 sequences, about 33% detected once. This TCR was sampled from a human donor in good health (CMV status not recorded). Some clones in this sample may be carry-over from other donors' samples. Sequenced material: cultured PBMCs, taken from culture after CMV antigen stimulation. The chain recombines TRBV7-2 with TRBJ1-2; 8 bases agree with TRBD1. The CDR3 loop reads CASSRARGQGGYTF. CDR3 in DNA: TGTGCCAGCAGCCGTGCCAGGGGGCAGGGTGGCTACACCTTC.